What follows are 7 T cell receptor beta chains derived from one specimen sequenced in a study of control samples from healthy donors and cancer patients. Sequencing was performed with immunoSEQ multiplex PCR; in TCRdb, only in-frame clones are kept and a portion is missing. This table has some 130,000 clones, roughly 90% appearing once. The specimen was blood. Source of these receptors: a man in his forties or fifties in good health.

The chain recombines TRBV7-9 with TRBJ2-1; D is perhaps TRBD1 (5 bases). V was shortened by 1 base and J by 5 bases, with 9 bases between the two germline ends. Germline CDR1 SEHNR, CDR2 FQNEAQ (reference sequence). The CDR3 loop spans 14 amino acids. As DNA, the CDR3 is TGTGCCAGCAGCTTAGGGCAGGGAAACAATGAGCAGTTCTTC. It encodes CASSLGQGNNEQFF.

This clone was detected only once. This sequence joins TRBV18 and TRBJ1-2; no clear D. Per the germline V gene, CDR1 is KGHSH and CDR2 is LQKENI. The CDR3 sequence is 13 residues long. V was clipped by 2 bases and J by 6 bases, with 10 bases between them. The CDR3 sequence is CASSPSSPDGYTF. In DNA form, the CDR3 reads TGTGCCAGCTCACCAAGCTCGCCCGATGGCTACACCTTC.

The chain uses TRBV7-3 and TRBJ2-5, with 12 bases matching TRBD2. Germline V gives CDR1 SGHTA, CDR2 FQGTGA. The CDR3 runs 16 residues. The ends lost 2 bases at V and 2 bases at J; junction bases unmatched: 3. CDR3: CASSLGGLAGQETQYF. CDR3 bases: TGTGCCAGCAGCTTAGGGGGACTAGCGGGTCAAGAGACCCAGTACTTC.

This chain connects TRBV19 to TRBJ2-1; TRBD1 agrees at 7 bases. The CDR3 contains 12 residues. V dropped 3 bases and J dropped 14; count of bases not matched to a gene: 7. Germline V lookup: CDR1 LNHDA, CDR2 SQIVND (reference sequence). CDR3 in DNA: TGTGCCAGTAGTATTAACGCAGGGGGTAAGTTCTTC. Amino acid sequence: CASSINAGGKFF.

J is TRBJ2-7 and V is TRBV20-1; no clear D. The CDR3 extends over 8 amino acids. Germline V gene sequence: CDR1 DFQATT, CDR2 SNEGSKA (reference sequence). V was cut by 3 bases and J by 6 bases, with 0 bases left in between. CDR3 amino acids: CSASEQYF. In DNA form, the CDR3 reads TGCAGTGCTAGCGAGCAGTACTTC.

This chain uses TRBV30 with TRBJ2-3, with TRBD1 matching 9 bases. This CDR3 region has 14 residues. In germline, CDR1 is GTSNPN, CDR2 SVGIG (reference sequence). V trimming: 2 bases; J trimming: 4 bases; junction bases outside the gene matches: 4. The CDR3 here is CAWSKQGAADTQYF. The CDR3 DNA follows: TGTGCCTGGAGTAAACAGGGGGCCGCAGATACGCAGTATTTT.

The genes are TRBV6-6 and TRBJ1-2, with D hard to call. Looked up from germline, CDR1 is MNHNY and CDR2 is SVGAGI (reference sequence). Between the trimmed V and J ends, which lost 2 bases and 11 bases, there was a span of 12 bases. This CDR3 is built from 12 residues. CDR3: CASSYEGRMYTF. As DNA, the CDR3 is TGTGCCAGCAGTTACGAAGGTCGTATGTACACCTTC.